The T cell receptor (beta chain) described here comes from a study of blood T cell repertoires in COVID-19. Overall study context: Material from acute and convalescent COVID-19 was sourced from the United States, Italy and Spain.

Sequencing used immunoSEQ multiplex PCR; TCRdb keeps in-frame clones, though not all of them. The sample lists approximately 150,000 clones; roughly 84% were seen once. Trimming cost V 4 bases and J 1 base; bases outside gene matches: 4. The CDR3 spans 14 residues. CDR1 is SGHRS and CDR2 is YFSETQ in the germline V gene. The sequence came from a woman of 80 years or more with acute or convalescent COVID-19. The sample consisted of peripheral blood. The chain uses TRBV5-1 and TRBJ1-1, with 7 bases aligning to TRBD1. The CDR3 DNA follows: TGCGCCAGCAGCCGACAGGGCGGGAACACTGAAGCTTTCTTT. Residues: CASSRQGGNTEAFF.